The 16 T cell receptor beta chains below were found in one sample sequenced in a study of blood T cell repertoires in COVID-19. Some clones are missing from TCRdb's copy, which holds only in-frame ones; the method was immunoSEQ multiplex PCR. Of around 300,000 clones listed, approximately 85% are singletons. The sequenced sample was peripheral blood. These receptor sequences come from a woman aged 70 to 79 with acute or convalescent COVID-19.

V usage is TRBV27 and J usage is TRBJ1-2, with TRBD1 identical over 8 bases. The junction had 8 bases not matched to a gene; V was cut back by 4 bases and J by 4 bases. Germline V CDR1 and CDR2: MNHEY, SMNVEV (reference sequence). This CDR3 has 15 residues. The CDR3 spells CASSSRNRGVYGYTF. CDR3 nucleotide sequence: TGTGCCAGCAGTTCCCGTAACAGGGGGGTCTATGGCTACACCTTC.

This chain connects TRBV2 to TRBJ2-3; no clear D gene. The CDR3 extends over 12 amino acids. From germline, CDR1 is SNHLY and CDR2 FYNNEI. The V end lost 3 bases, the J end lost 2 bases, and 3 bases lay between the germline ends. In DNA form, the CDR3 reads TGTGCCAGCAGTGACCTCACAGATACGCAGTATTTT. It yields the protein CASSDLTDTQYF. The whole variable domain, remainder taken from reference TRBV2 and TRBJ2-3, is EPEVTQTPSHQVTQMGQEVILRCVPISNHLYFYWYRQILGQKVEFLVSFYNNEISEKSEIFDDQFSVERPDGSNFTLKIRSTKLEDSAMYFCASSDLTDTQYFGPGTRLTVL.

The V call is TRBV13, the J call TRBJ1-3, with D uncertain. With 5 bases removed from V and 4 bases from J, the gap between germline ends came to 15 bases. CDR1 is PRHDT, CDR2 FYEKMQ, per germline (reference sequence). The CDR3 sequence is 15 residues long. The CDR3, as DNA: TGTGCCAGCAGCCATACCGGGATCCGAGGAAACACCATATATTTT. It encodes CASSHTGIRGNTIYF.

This clone was seen a single time. This chain uses TRBV7-9 with TRBJ2-3; 9 nucleotides align to TRBD2. This CDR3 comprises 15 residues. Losses at the gene ends were 4 bases for V and 6 bases for J; bases not matched to a gene: 8. The V gene's germline CDR1 is SEHNR and CDR2 FQNEAQ (reference sequence). The CDR3 protein is CASSSDLAGADTQYF. CDR3 nucleotides: TGTGCCAGCAGCTCGGACTTAGCGGGGGCGGATACGCAGTATTTT.

V usage is TRBV14 and J usage is TRBJ1-1; no clear D. CDR1 and CDR2 from the germline V gene are SGHDN and FVKESK. Trimming pared 2 bases from V and 0 bases from J, leaving 13 bases between. The CDR3 spans 16 residues. The CDR3, as DNA: TGTGCCAGCAGCCAATATTTCGGCGGGGTGAACACTGAAGCTTTCTTT. This sequence encodes CASSQYFGGVNTEAFF.

The genes are TRBV6-5 and TRBJ2-1, with 13 bases matching TRBD2. CDR1 and CDR2 from the germline V gene are MNHEY and SVGAGI. V was clipped by 6 bases and J by 9 bases; unmatched bases: 8. The CDR3 length is 15 residues. The CDR3 DNA sequence: TGTGCCAGCAGGCAACTAGCGGGGGGGGTGAGTGAGCAGTTCTTC. This encodes CASRQLAGGVSEQFF.

The CDR3 DNA reads TGTGCCAGCAGCCACCTTCGCGGGGGGGCCGGAGAGCAGTACTTC. Translated, it gives CASSHLRGGAGEQYF. The chain carries TRBV14 and TRBJ2-7; 9 nucleotides align to TRBD2. Germline values: CDR1 SGHDN, CDR2 FVKESK. Trimming removed 3 bases from V and 7 bases from J; junction bases left unmatched: 10. The CDR3 length is 15 residues.

J is TRBJ2-7 and V is TRBV11-2; 8 nucleotides line up with TRBD1. Losses at the gene ends were 1 base for V and 5 bases for J; bases not matched to a gene: 7. The CDR3 spans 15 residues. CDR1 SGHAT and CDR2 FQNNGV come from the germline V gene. CDR3 amino acids: CASSLGAGGEHEQYF. The CDR3 DNA follows: TGTGCCAGCAGCTTAGGGGCAGGGGGCGAACACGAGCAGTACTTC.

This clone was found once. The chain recombines TRBV24-1 with TRBJ2-6; the D is unclear. V dropped 4 bases and J dropped 2 bases, with 11 bases sitting between them. The CDR3 has 16 residues. In germline, CDR1 is KGHDR, CDR2 SFDVKD. CDR3 nucleotide sequence: TGTGCCACCAGTGACTCCTGGGCCACTGGGGCCAACGTCCTGACTTTC. Translated, it gives CATSDSWATGANVLTF.

With respect to this clone: The same CDR3 also results from other DNA sequences found in this sample. The gene calls are TRBV7-8 and TRBJ1-3; 7 bases fit TRBD1. Germline values: CDR1 SGHVS, CDR2 FQNEAQ. V was clipped by 3 bases and J by 0 bases; unmatched bases: 2. The CDR3 is 15 residues long. The CDR3 loop reads CASSLGTASGNTIYF. The DNA for the CDR3 is TGTGCCAGCAGCTTGGGGACAGCCTCTGGAAACACCATATATTTT.

CDR3: CASSLDSFNEQFF. In DNA form, the CDR3 reads TGTGCCAGCAGCTTGGACAGTTTCAATGAGCAGTTCTTC. The chain employs TRBV7-9 and TRBJ2-1, with D perhaps TRBD1 (6 bases). CDR3 size: 13 residues. Germline CDR1 SEHNR, CDR2 FQNEAQ (reference sequence). V lost 3 bases and J 6 bases, leaving 9 bases between the germline ends.

In its sample, this clone was seen once. The V call is TRBV11-2, the J call TRBJ1-2, with D tentatively TRBD1 (5 bases). Between the trimmed V and J ends, which lost 1 base and 5 bases, there was a span of 8 bases. The CDR3 extends over 13 amino acids. Germline V lookup: CDR1 SGHAT, CDR2 FQNNGV. The CDR3 spells CASSLVGGYGYTF. DNA of the CDR3: TGTGCCAGCAGCTTAGTGGGGGGGTATGGCTACACCTTC.

V is TRBV30 and J is TRBJ2-5; possibly TRBD1 for D (5 bases). This CDR3 is built from 13 residues. Trimming cost V 1 base and J 5 bases, with 11 bases left between them. Germline-derived CDR1 and CDR2 are GTSNPN and SVGIG (reference sequence). For the CDR3, the DNA is TGTGCCTGGAGTGCACTTCCAGGGGAGACCCAGTACTTC. As protein: CAWSALPGETQYF. Variable domain in full (rest from reference TRBV30 and TRBJ2-5): SQTIHQWPATLVQPVGSPLSLECTVEGTSNPNLYWYRQAAGRGLQLLFYSVGIGQISSEVPQNLSASRPQDRQFILSSKKLLLSDSGFYLCAWSALPGETQYFGPGTRLLVL.

V is TRBV3-1 (or the pseudogene TRBV3-2) and J is TRBJ2-3; TRBD2 aligns across 8 bases. The V segment lost 8 bases and the J segment 5 bases; nucleotides outside the gene matches: 9. The V gene's germline CDR1 is LGHDT and CDR2 YNNKEL (reference sequence). CDR3 length: 14 amino acids. This chain's CDR3 is CASAPGLGRDTQYF. The DNA for the CDR3 is TGTGCCAGCGCCCCGGGACTAGGAAGAGATACGCAGTATTTT.

The genes are TRBV5-4 and TRBJ1-1; the D gene is possibly TRBD1 (6 bases). The CDR3 is 13 residues long. Per germline, CDR1 SGHNT and CDR2 YYREEE (reference sequence). Trimming left V 5 bases short and J 11 bases short, with 19 bases between. The CDR3, as DNA: TGTGCCAGCAGAAGTGACAGGTCGGGTGGGGCTTTCTTT. It codes for CASRSDRSGGAFF.

V usage is TRBV6-5 and J usage is TRBJ1-5; D uncertain. Per the germline V gene, CDR1 is MNHEY and CDR2 is SVGAGI. Trimming cost V 8 bases and J 4 bases, with 12 bases left between them. This CDR3 contains 13 residues. This CDR3 is CASANWLNQPQHF. CDR3 bases: TGTGCCAGCGCCAATTGGCTTAATCAGCCCCAGCATTTT.